The 5 T cell receptor beta chains below were found in one sample sequenced in a study of blood T cells in healthy people across ages. The use of a sample-barcoded 5' primer and a J-beta primer mix characterized a second PCR of roughly 6 to 11 cycles. Each CDR3 protein gets one entry after TCRdb re-called the 5' RACE reads with MiXCR. The table records some 1.8 million distinct CDR3 sequences, 35% to 50% of them present only once. Sequencing was performed on blood. Source of these receptors: a human donor in good health.

This sequence joins TRBV5-6 and TRBJ2-1, with 7 nucleotides matching TRBD1. CDR1 is SGHDT and CDR2 is YYEEEE in the germline V gene. The J segment lost 8 bases and the V segment lost 4 bases, leaving 6 bases of the junction unmatched. This CDR3 spans 13 amino acids. The DNA of the CDR3 is TGTGCCAGCAGCCTCTTGACAGGGCATGAGCAGTTCTTC. Amino acid sequence: CASSLLTGHEQFF.

This clonotype was seen only a few times. The chain recombines TRBV20-1 with TRBJ2-1; TRBD2 matches at 7 bases. The CDR3 covers 14 residues. Trimming at V came to 5 bases and at J to 3 bases, leaving 7 bases not matched to a gene. From germline, CDR1 is DFQATT and CDR2 SNEGSKA (reference sequence). For the CDR3, the DNA is TGCAGTGCTGTTAGTTCTAGCGGCTACAATGAGCAGTTCTTC. This sequence encodes CSAVSSSGYNEQFF.

This clonotype has only a few counts. The gene calls are TRBV20-1 and TRBJ2-4; 10 bases agree with TRBD1. Near its end, the DNA agrees better with TRBJ2-7, so the J call may be wrong. The CDR3 is 17 amino acids. Germline lookup yields CDR1 DFQATT and CDR2 SNEGSKA (reference sequence). CDR3 protein: CSARDIRGQGISYEQYF. Written as DNA, the CDR3 is TGCAGTGCTAGAGATATTAGGGGACAGGGGATCTCCTACGAGCAGTACTTC.

The chain is built from TRBV9 and TRBJ1-1, with D uncertain. V was clipped by 0 bases and J by 2 bases, with 14 bases between them. The CDR3 is made up of 16 amino acids. CDR1 is SGDLS and CDR2 is YYNGEE in the germline V gene. CDR3 DNA sequence: TGTGCCAGCAGCGTAGTAGAGGGTACAATCAACACTGAAGCTTTCTTT. Encoded protein: CASSVVEGTINTEAFF.

The chain uses TRBV20-1 and TRBJ2-3, with D hard to call. This CDR3 contains 13 residues. The germline V gene has CDR1 DFQATT and CDR2 SNEGSKA (reference sequence). V lost 0 bases to trimming and J lost 4 bases, with 8 bases between them. CDR3 coding DNA: TGCAGTGCTAGAGAGTCGGGCGCAGATACGCAGTATTTT. It yields the protein CSARESGADTQYF.